This T cell receptor beta chain was identified during a study of beta chain features in type 1 diabetes. CDR1 and CDR2 (germline): LNHDA, SQIVND (reference sequence). V was trimmed by 3 bases and J by 7 bases, leaving 16 bases between them. The CDR3 extends over 15 amino acids. The sequenced template was cDNA made from the entire isolated RNA. Sequencing was performed with immunoSEQ multiplex PCR; in TCRdb, only in-frame clones are kept and a portion is missing. This table has 70,000 to 95,000 clones, around a third appearing once. Using CD45RO/CCR7/CD25/CD127/CD95/CD27, CD4+ naive, central memory, regulatory and stem cell-like memory cells were sorted. Purity of each sorted population was above 95%.

This TCR was sampled from a woman between 18 and 30 years old in good health. Input material: stem cell memory CD4+ T cells from blood. The chain joins TRBV19 to TRBJ1-5; perhaps TRBD1 as D (5 bases). The CDR3 DNA is TGTGCCAGTAGTATCAACAGGAGAGGGAGGCAGCCCCAGCATTTT. Protein sequence: CASSINRRGRQPQHF.